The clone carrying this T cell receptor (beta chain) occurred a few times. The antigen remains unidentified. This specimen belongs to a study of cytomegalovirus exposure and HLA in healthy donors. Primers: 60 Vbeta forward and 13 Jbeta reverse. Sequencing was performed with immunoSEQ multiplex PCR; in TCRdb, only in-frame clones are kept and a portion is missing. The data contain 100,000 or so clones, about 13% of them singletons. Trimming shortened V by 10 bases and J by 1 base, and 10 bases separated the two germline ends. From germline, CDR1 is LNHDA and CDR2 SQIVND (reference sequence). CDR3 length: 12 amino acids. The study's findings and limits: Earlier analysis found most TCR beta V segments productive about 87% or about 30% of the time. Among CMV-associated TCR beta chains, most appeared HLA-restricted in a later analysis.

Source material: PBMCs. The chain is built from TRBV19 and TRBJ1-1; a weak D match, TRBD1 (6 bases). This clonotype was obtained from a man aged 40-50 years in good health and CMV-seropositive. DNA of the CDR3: TGTGCCACTAGGGGACAGAACACTGAAGCTTTCTTT. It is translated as CATRGQNTEAFF.